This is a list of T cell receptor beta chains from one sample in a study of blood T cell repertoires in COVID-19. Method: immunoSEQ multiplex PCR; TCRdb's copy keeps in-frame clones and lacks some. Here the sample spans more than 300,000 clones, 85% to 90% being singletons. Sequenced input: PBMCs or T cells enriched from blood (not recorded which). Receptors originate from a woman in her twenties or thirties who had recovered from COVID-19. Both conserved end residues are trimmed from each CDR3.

cdr3_aa: ASSPQGLNTEAF; j_call: TRBJ1-1; v_call: TRBV18
cdr3_aa: AIRETGDEQY; j_call: TRBJ2-7; v_call: TRBV10-3
cdr3_aa: ASTGLAYSTDTQY; j_call: TRBJ2-3; v_call: TRBV27
cdr3_aa: ASSYGLGETQY; j_call: TRBJ2-5; v_call: TRBV6-5
cdr3_aa: ASSLWGGRGTEAF; j_call: TRBJ1-1; v_call: TRBV7-7
cdr3_aa: ASSRGQGETGNTIY; j_call: TRBJ1-3; v_call: TRBV7-8
cdr3_aa: ASTTTTSGSGYNEQF; j_call: TRBJ2-1; v_call: TRBV27
cdr3_aa: ASKRPGTEAF; j_call: TRBJ1-1; v_call: TRBV12-3/TRBV12-4
cdr3_aa: ASSSGAGQPQH; j_call: TRBJ1-5; v_call: TRBV28
cdr3_aa: ASIPIGTGIYEQY; j_call: TRBJ2-7; v_call: TRBV27
cdr3_aa: ASSQEAGGGNEQF; j_call: TRBJ2-1; v_call: TRBV3-1/TRBV3-2
cdr3_aa: ASSVGQGAGNTIY; j_call: TRBJ1-3; v_call: TRBV5-1
cdr3_aa: ATGPPGLAEEQF; j_call: TRBJ2-1; v_call: TRBV10-1
cdr3_aa: ASSLGQGIQPQH; j_call: TRBJ1-5; v_call: TRBV27
cdr3_aa: ASSPSAPFGNTIY; j_call: TRBJ1-3; v_call: TRBV18
cdr3_aa: ASSRWTGLYEQY; j_call: TRBJ2-7; v_call: TRBV7-9
cdr3_aa: ASSLNSGTGRQETQY; j_call: TRBJ2-5; v_call: TRBV18
cdr3_aa: ASSQEVSGATEAF; j_call: TRBJ1-1; v_call: TRBV4-2
cdr3_aa: ASSQDLGEQY; j_call: TRBJ2-7; v_call: TRBV3-1/TRBV3-2
cdr3_aa: ASSQETGQGGYEQY; j_call: TRBJ2-7; v_call: TRBV4-3
cdr3_aa: ASSQGSTLSGNTIY; j_call: TRBJ1-3; v_call: TRBV4-1
cdr3_aa: ASSSLWVAAYNEQF; j_call: TRBJ2-1; v_call: TRBV5-8
cdr3_aa: ASSLPSGNNEQF; j_call: TRBJ2-1; v_call: TRBV7-2